This T cell receptor beta chain was identified in a study of blood T cell repertoires in COVID-19. Recruitment covered some 25 US areas and drew participants whose ages spanned roughly 18 to 90 years. Categorization into cohorts depended on clinical history that participants reported. As originally analysed: Reference gene primer amplification gave nucleated cell count estimates. Libraries were prepared by immunoSEQ multiplex PCR; TCRdb keeps only in-frame clonotypes and omits some of them. The V and J calls and clone size were taken over from that table, and D and trimming were inferred from the DNA. The data contain about 64,000 clones, 65% to 85% of them singletons. Germline V gene lookup returns CDR1 MNHNY and CDR2 SVGAGI (reference sequence). The CDR3 extends over 14 amino acids. V was clipped by 6 bases and J by 7 bases, with 18 bases between them.

The chain has TRBV6-6 and TRBJ2-5, with D perhaps TRBD2 (5 bases). This sequence was found in a woman aged 55 to 70 who had been exposed to COVID-19. Sequencing was carried out using PBMCs or T cells enriched from blood (not recorded which). CDR3 in DNA: TGTGCCAGCAGCCAACGGGGAACGGCGGGGACCCAGTACTTC. This encodes CASSQRGTAGTQYF.